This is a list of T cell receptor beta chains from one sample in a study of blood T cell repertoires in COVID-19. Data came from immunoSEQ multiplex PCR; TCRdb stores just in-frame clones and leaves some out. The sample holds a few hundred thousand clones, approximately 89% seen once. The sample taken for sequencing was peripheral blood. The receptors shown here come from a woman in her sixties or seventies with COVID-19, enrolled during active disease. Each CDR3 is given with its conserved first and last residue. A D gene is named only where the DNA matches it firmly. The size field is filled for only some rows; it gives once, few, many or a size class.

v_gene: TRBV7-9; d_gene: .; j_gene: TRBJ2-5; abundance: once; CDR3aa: CASSRVDRLQETQYF; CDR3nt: TGTGCCAGCAGCCGAGTCGACAGGCTCCAAGAGACCCAGTACTTC
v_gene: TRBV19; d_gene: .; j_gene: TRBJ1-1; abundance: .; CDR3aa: CASSLGRENTEAFF; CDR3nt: TGTGCCAGTAGCCTAGGACGGGAGAACACTGAAGCTTTCTTT
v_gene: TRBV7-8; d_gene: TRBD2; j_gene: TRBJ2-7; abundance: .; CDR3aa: CASSLLLAGTSYEQYF; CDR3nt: TGTGCCAGCAGCCTCCTACTAGCGGGAACCTCCTACGAGCAGTACTTC
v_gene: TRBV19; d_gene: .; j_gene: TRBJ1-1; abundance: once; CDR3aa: CASSLPRAPGRDTEAFF; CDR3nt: TGTGCCAGTTCTCTACCGAGGGCTCCGGGAAGGGACACTGAAGCTTTCTTT
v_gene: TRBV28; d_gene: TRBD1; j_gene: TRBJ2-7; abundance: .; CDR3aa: CASSFKNRGNYEQYF; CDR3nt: TGTGCCAGCAGCTTCAAAAACAGGGGTAATTACGAGCAGTACTTC
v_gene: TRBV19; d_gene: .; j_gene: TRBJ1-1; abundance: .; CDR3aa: CASSIPGWKRMNTEAFF; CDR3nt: TGTGCCAGTAGTATTCCGGGATGGAAGCGCATGAACACTGAAGCTTTCTTT
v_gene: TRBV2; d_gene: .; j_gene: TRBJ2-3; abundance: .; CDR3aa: CASTRTRSTDTQYF; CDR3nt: TGTGCCAGCACACGTACTAGGAGCACAGATACGCAGTATTTT
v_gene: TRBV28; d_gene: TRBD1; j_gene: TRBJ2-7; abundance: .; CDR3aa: CASLGGTGSSYEQYF; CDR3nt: TGTGCCAGCCTGGGGGGGACAGGGAGCTCCTACGAGCAGTACTTC
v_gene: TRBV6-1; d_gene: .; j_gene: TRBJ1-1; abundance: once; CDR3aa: CASSDLWESGGYTEAFF; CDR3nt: TGTGCCAGCAGTGATCTTTGGGAGTCGGGGGGGTACACTGAAGCTTTCTTT
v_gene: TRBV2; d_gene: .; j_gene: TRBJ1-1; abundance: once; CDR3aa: CASSEVRGTEAFF; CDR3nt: TGTGCCAGCAGTGAGGTCAGGGGCACTGAAGCTTTCTTT
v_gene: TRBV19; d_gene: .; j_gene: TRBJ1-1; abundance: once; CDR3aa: CASSIGGTVMNTEAFF; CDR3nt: TGTGCCAGTAGTATAGGCGGGACTGTGATGAACACTGAAGCTTTCTTT
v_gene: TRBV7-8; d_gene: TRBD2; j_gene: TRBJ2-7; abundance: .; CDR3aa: CASSLASGEPSYEQYF; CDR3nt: TGTGCCAGCAGCTTAGCTAGCGGGGAGCCCTCCTACGAGCAGTACTTC
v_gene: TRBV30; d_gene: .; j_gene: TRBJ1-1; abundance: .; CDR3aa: CAWSREPMNTEAFF; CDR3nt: TGTGCCTGGAGCCGGGAGCCGATGAACACTGAAGCTTTCTTT
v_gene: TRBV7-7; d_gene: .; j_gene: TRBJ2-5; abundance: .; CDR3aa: CASSQGGAETQYF; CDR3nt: TGTGCTAGCAGCCAAGGGGGGGCAGAGACCCAGTACTTC
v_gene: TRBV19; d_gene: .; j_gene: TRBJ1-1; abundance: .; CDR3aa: CASSIWQNTEAFF; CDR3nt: TGTGCCAGTAGTATTTGGCAGAACACTGAAGCTTTCTTT
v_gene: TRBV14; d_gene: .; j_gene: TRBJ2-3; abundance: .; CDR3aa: CATRGRELTDTQYF; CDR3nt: TGTGCCACCAGGGGAAGGGAGCTAACAGATACGCAGTATTTT